A selection of T cell receptor beta chains follows, all from one sample in a study of blood T cell repertoires in COVID-19. The method was immunoSEQ multiplex PCR; TCRdb's version includes in-frame clones alone and lacks a portion of them. Of roughly 150,000 clones in the sample, around four fifths were seen once. The sequenced sample consisted of PBMCs or T cells enriched from blood (not recorded which). These receptors originate from a man in his fifties or sixties who had recovered from COVID-19. Both conserved end residues are part of each CDR3. Fields, in order: V gene, J gene, clone size, CDR3 protein. Part of the rows lack a size; the others show once, few, many or a class for expanded clones.

TRBV18	TRBJ2-7	NA	CASSPGLERGEQYF
TRBV6-2/TRBV6-3	TRBJ2-3	NA	CASSWGGAGADTQYF
TRBV7-8	TRBJ2-3	NA	CASSLVPSGGPDTQYF
TRBV29-1	TRBJ2-1	NA	CSVHRGGHNEQFF
TRBV29-1	TRBJ1-5	NA	CSAQTGTDQPQHF
TRBV19	TRBJ1-2	NA	CASRGDRGDYGYTF
TRBV5-5	TRBJ1-3	NA	CASSHLQGWVGNTIYF
TRBV7-9	TRBJ2-5	once	CASSFPGAVQETQYF
TRBV7-2	TRBJ2-1	NA	CASSFAVAYNEQFF
TRBV29-1	TRBJ2-1	NA	CSVWGDSYNEQFF
TRBV7-2	TRBJ2-7	few	CASSFNSGGTYEQYF
TRBV3-1/TRBV3-2	TRBJ1-2	NA	CASSVPGQSPGGYTF
TRBV7-6	TRBJ1-6	few	CASSPRQGDNSPLHF
TRBV15	TRBJ2-2	NA	CATSPGTSITGELFF
TRBV29-1	TRBJ2-2	NA	CSVESPQRTGELFF
TRBV6-5	TRBJ2-7	NA	CASRQPGQGYEQYF
TRBV11-2	TRBJ2-5	NA	CASSLDVAGGQETQYF
TRBV13	TRBJ2-1	NA	CASSRLAGGSYNEQFF
TRBV5-6	TRBJ1-2	NA	CASRPQENYGYTF
TRBV5-5	TRBJ1-4	NA	CASSFERSTNEKLFF
TRBV11-3	TRBJ2-5	NA	CASSVDRGIETQYF
TRBV2	TRBJ2-2	few	CASKGQPNTGELFF
TRBV3-1/TRBV3-2	TRBJ1-1	NA	CASSPRDSLNTEAFF
TRBV29-1	TRBJ2-1	once	CSVLRNEQFF
TRBV15	TRBJ2-1	NA	CATSRGSGGADEQFF
TRBV4-1	TRBJ2-7	NA	CASSLRDRQYEQYF
TRBV4-2	TRBJ1-6	NA	CASSQGQYNSPLHF
TRBV5-6	TRBJ1-5	NA	CASSFTGSSNQPQHF
TRBV15	TRBJ2-1	NA	CATSRRRLAGDNEQFF
TRBV7-9	TRBJ1-2	NA	CASSLGVGGQAGYTF
TRBV7-2	TRBJ1-5	NA	CASSTTGGNSNQPQHF
TRBV7-2	TRBJ1-2	once	CASSSRLQGGYTF
TRBV5-1	TRBJ1-2	NA	CASSPQSTGGGYTF
TRBV4-1	TRBJ1-1	NA	CASSQVDRENTEAFF
TRBV15	TRBJ2-3	NA	CATSRDRTGPQGDTQYF
TRBV5-4	TRBJ1-4	NA	CASSWGGDREKLFF
TRBV10-3	TRBJ1-1	NA	CAISDATGGQNTEAFF
TRBV7-2	TRBJ2-1	NA	CASSQDGAYNEQFF
TRBV5-1	TRBJ1-2	NA	CASSLGQGAGYGYTF
TRBV19	TRBJ1-2	NA	CASSGYGYTF
TRBV19	TRBJ1-1	NA	CASRRGANTEAFF
TRBV7-9	TRBJ1-2	NA	CASSETGTEYGYTF
TRBV4-1	TRBJ1-1	NA	CASSQDHSILAFF
TRBV18	TRBJ1-2	once	CASSLPTGRDYGYTF
TRBV3-1/TRBV3-2	TRBJ1-1	few	CASSSLTGGNTEAFF
TRBV27	TRBJ2-1	NA	CASSSTGYGSYNEQFF
TRBV2	TRBJ1-6	NA	CASSESLGQGAVDSPLHF
TRBV6-2/TRBV6-3	TRBJ2-3	few	CASSPWGPDTQYF
TRBV11-3	TRBJ2-7	NA	CASSQTSGGAYEQYF
TRBV9	TRBJ2-3	NA	CASSVGPSTPTDTQYF
TRBV4-1	TRBJ2-7	NA	CASSPFSRGGQYEQYF